This TCR beta chain is from a study of brain T cells in children with intractable seizures. Only cases whose brain tissue showed the highest T cell transcript signatures were sequenced. Patients received at least one anti-epileptic drug before surgery. About this clone itself: Its antigen is as yet unknown.

The study, taken as a whole, reports: Among the top 50 brain clones were public and private clonotypes. Viral specificity was inferred only from CDR3 similarity; HCMV serostatus was unknown. Pre-surgery blood may have been undersampled, hiding some clones.

Method: immunoSEQ multiplex PCR; TCRdb's copy keeps in-frame clones and lacks some. The sample has about 9,000 clones, approximately 69% seen once. Trimming removed 1 base from V and 5 bases from J; junction bases left unmatched: 3. Germline loops: CDR1 SGHDN, CDR2 FVKESK. There are 15 residues in the CDR3. This TCR came from a girl aged 2-15 years with tuberous sclerosis and intractable seizures. The genes are TRBV14 and TRBJ2-5; TRBD1 aligns across 11 bases. The material was resected brain tissue, obtained at surgery. The CDR3 loop reads CASSQAGTGGETQYF. The CDR3 DNA is TGTGCCAGCAGCCAAGCCGGGACAGGGGGGGAGACCCAGTACTTC. Together with reference TRBV14 and TRBJ2-5, the CDR3 gives the full variable domain: EAGVTQFPSHSVIEKGQTVTLRCDPISGHDNLYWYRRVMGKEIKFLLHFVKESKQDESGMPNNRFLAERTGGTYSTLKVQPAELEDSGVYFCASSQAGTGGETQYFGPGTRLLVL.